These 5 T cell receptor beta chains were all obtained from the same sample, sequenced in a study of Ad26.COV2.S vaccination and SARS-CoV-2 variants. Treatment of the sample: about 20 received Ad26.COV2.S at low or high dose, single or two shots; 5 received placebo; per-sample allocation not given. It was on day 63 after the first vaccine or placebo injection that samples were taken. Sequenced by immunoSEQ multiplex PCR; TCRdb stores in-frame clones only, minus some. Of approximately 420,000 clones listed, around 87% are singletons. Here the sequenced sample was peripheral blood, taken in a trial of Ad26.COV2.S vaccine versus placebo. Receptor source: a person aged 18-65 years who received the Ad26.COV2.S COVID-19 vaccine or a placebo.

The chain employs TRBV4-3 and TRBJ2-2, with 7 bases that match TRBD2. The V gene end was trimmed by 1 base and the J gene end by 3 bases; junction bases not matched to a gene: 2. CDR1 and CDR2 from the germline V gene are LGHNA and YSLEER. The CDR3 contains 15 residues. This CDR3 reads CASSQAGGYTGELFF. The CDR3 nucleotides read TGCGCCAGCAGCCAAGCGGGAGGATACACCGGGGAGCTGTTTTTT.

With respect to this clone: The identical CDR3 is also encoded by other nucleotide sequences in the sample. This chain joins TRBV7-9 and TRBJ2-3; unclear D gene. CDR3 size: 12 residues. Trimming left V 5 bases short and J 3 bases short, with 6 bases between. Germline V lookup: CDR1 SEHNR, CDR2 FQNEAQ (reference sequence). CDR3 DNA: TGTGCCAGCAGCGCCTCGACAGATACGCAGTATTTT. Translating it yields CASSASTDTQYF.

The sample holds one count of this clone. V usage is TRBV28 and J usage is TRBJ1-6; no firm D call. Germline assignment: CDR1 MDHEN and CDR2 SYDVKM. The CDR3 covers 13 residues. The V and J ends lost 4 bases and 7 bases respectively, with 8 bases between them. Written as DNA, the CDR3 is TGTGCCAGCAGTTCCCGTCAGAATTCACCCCTCCACTTT. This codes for CASSSRQNSPLHF.

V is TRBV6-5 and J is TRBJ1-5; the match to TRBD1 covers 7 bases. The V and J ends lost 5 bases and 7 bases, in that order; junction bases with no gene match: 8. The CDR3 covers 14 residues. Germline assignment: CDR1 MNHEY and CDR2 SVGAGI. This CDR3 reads CASSQQGRGQPQHF. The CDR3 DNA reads TGTGCCAGCAGTCAACAGGGGCGGGGACAGCCCCAGCATTTT.

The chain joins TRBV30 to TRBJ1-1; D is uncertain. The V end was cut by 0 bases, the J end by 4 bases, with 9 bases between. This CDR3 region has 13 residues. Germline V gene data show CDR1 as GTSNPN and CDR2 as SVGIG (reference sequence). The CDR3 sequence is CAWSVGVFTEAFF. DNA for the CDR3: TGTGCCTGGAGTGTAGGAGTGTTCACTGAAGCTTTCTTT.